This is a list of T cell receptor beta chains from one sample in a study of T-cell memory formation after mild COVID-19. TCRdb called the 5' RACE reads again in MiXCR, with one record for every CDR3 protein. The repertoire includes under 70,000 distinct CDR3 sequences, 9% to 9.5% of them detected once, and approximately 1% sits in the top ten. Material for sequencing was PBMCs or a T cell subset sorted from them (not recorded which). Source of these receptors: a man younger than 35 who had mild COVID-19 (a few samples of this study predate the infection). Cell type and time point are not known. Each CDR3 is given with its conserved first and last residue. The D gene is left open where the match is weak. Only some rows state a clone size, as once, few, many or a class for expanded clones.

d_gene	len	v_gene	j_gene	abundance	CDR3nt	CDR3aa
TRBD2	15	TRBV7-2	TRBJ2-5	.	TGTGCCAGCAGCTTTCAAGCGGGGGGACAAGAGACCCAGTACTTC	CASSFQAGGQETQYF
.	13	TRBV30	TRBJ2-3	.	TGTGCCTGGGGTTGGGGGGCCTCAGATACGCAGTATTTT	CAWGWGASDTQYF
.	14	TRBV11-2	TRBJ2-5	.	TGTGCCAGCACCGACCTACGGGGTTGGGAGACCCAGTACTTC	CASTDLRGWETQYF
.	11	TRBV11-2	TRBJ1-4	few	TGTGCCAGCAGGAATCATGAAAAACTGTTTTTT	CASRNHEKLFF
TRBD1	13	TRBV29-1	TRBJ1-4	few	TGCAGCGCTCTCCGACAGGGTGATGAAAAACTGTTTTTT	CSALRQGDEKLFF
TRBD1	13	TRBV7-6	TRBJ2-5	many	TGTGCCAGCAGCGGGACAGGACAAGAGACCCAGTACTTC	CASSGTGQETQYF
TRBD2	15	TRBV20-1	TRBJ2-5	few	TGCAGTGCTCCCGGACTAGCGGGGACTCAAGAGACCCAGTACTTC	CSAPGLAGTQETQYF
.	12	TRBV7-9	TRBJ1-2	.	TGTGCCAGCAGCTTAAGTCGAGAAGGCTACACCTTC	CASSLSREGYTF
.	16	TRBV4-3	TRBJ1-6	.	TGCGCCAGCAGCCAGCACCGTAACAGGGTTAATTCACCCCTCCACTTT	CASSQHRNRVNSPLHF
.	17	TRBV9	TRBJ2-7	.	TGTGCCAGCAGCGTAGCTGAGGGAGCGGGCGTCCACTGGGAGCAGTACTTC	CASSVAEGAGVHWEQYF
TRBD1	13	TRBV11-2	TRBJ2-3	few	TGTGCCAGCAGCTTCACAGGGGGAGATACGCAGTATTTT	CASSFTGGDTQYF
.	13	TRBV10-3	TRBJ1-2	few	TGTGCCATCACCCCAACCGGGGGTTCGGGCTACACCTTC	CAITPTGGSGYTF
.	16	TRBV3-1	TRBJ1-2	few	TGTGCCAGCAGCCAAGGCGGGGGGCGCCGGGACCATGGCTACACCTTC	CASSQGGGRRDHGYTF
.	13	TRBV19	TRBJ2-1	few	TGTGCCAGTAGTATGGGGCCCGTGGGCGAGCAGTTCTTC	CASSMGPVGEQFF
.	13	TRBV7-3	TRBJ2-1	few	TGTGCCAGCAGCCAAATGGGGTACAATGAGCAGTTCTTC	CASSQMGYNEQFF
.	13	TRBV6-5	TRBJ2-5	.	TGTGCCAGCAGTTACCAGATACAAGAGACCCAGTACTTC	CASSYQIQETQYF
.	12	TRBV7-2	TRBJ1-1	few	TGTGCCAGCAGCTTAGAGGGGGGGAAAGCTTTCTTT	CASSLEGGKAFF
.	14	TRBV27	TRBJ2-3	.	TGTGCCAGCAGTTTACTGGGGGCCGGGGCTGCGCAGTATTTT	CASSLLGAGAAQYF
TRBD1	14	TRBV7-2	TRBJ1-2	few	TGTGCCAGCAGCTATAGACAGGGTTTAGATGGCTACACCTTC	CASSYRQGLDGYTF
.	14	TRBV18	TRBJ2-1	few	TGTGCCAGCTCACGAAGCTCCCATAACTATGAGCAGTTCTTC	CASSRSSHNYEQFF
.	15	TRBV24-1	TRBJ2-2	few	TGTGCCACCAGTGAACTTGACCATGACACCGGGGAGCTGTTTTTT	CATSELDHDTGELFF
.	13	TRBV12-3/TRBV12-4	TRBJ1-1	few	TGTGCCAGCAGTTTTAAAGGGGACACTGAAGCTTTCTTT	CASSFKGDTEAFF
.	13	TRBV6-5	TRBJ1-1	.	TGTGCCAGCACAAGAGACAGGAACACTGAAGCTTTCTTT	CASTRDRNTEAFF
.	15	TRBV6-6	TRBJ2-6	.	TGTGCCAGCAGTCCCCCCAGGGCTGGGGCCAACGTCCTGACTTTC	CASSPPRAGANVLTF
.	12	TRBV7-9	TRBJ1-1	.	TGTGCCAGCAGCTTAATGAACACTGAAGCTTTCTTT	CASSLMNTEAFF
.	13	TRBV12-3/TRBV12-4	TRBJ2-1	many	TGTGCCAGCAGTTTAAGCTCTGTTAATGAGCAGTTCTTC	CASSLSSVNEQFF
TRBD2	14	TRBV7-8	TRBJ2-3	.	TGTGCCAGCACACTCCGGGGGGGCACAGATACGCAGTATTTT	CASTLRGGTDTQYF
.	13	TRBV20-1	TRBJ1-3	few	TGCAGTGCTAGGGTACTCTCTGGAAACACCATATATTTT	CSARVLSGNTIYF
.	14	TRBV4-3	TRBJ2-5	.	TGCGCCAGCAGCCAAGATACCAGGGTAGAGACCCAGTACTTC	CASSQDTRVETQYF
.	16	TRBV4-1	TRBJ2-1	many	TGCGCCAGCAGCCAAGGTAGGGCAGGGAGTGTAGTTGAGCAGTTCTTC	CASSQGRAGSVVEQFF
.	15	TRBV4-1	TRBJ2-1	few	TGCGCCAGCAGCCCGCACGGGCTCTCCTACAATGAGCAGTTCTTC	CASSPHGLSYNEQFF
TRBD1	15	TRBV18	TRBJ2-5	.	TGTGCCAGCTCACCAAGTGGACAGGGGGCCGCGACCCAGTACTTC	CASSPSGQGAATQYF
.	14	TRBV6-5	TRBJ2-2	many	TGTGCCAGCAGTTACGAACGGGGAGACGGGGAGCTGTTTTTT	CASSYERGDGELFF
.	11	TRBV6-5	TRBJ2-5	few	TGTGCCAGCAGAGCTGTGTCGACCCAGTACTTC	CASRAVSTQYF
TRBD1	16	TRBV7-8	TRBJ1-2	many	TGTGCCAGCAGCCTACGGACAGGGGCAGGGCTCTATGGCTACACCTTC	CASSLRTGAGLYGYTF
.	13	TRBV5-4	TRBJ1-2	many	TGTGCCAGCAGCTTTACAGGGTCCTATGGCTACACCTTC	CASSFTGSYGYTF
.	13	TRBV7-2	TRBJ1-1	.	TGTGCCAGCAGCGGACAGCCGAACACTGAAGCTTTCTTT	CASSGQPNTEAFF
.	14	TRBV20-1	TRBJ2-1	.	TGCAGTGCTTCAAAGACACTAGTTATAAAGGAGCAGTTCTTC	CSASKTLVIKEQFF
TRBD1	15	TRBV5-1	TRBJ2-3	many	TGCGCCAGCAGCTCCGGGACAGGCGACACAGATACGCAGTATTTT	CASSSGTGDTDTQYF
TRBD1	15	TRBV9	TRBJ2-5	many	TGTGCCAGCAGCGCGGACAGGGGGGAGTTGGAGACCCAGTACTTC	CASSADRGELETQYF
.	13	TRBV12-3/TRBV12-4	TRBJ1-2	few	TGTGCCAGCAGTTTCGAGGGATACTATGGCTACACCTTC	CASSFEGYYGYTF
TRBD2	16	TRBV7-3	TRBJ2-3	.	TGTGCCAGCAGCCCCCGACTAGCGGGGCCCACAGATACGCAGTATTTT	CASSPRLAGPTDTQYF
.	14	TRBV11-2	TRBJ1-1	few	TGTGCCAGCAGCCTCGGAACCAGGGGTACTGAAGCTTTCTTT	CASSLGTRGTEAFF